The sequence of this T cell receptor (beta chain) was determined in a study of blood T cell repertoires in COVID-19. Study details: Sample material is recorded as cDNA or gDNA derived from T cells, B-cell-depleted T cells, or PBMCs.

As handled by the study authors: Estimates of nucleated cell counts were drawn from the amplification of reference gene primers. Produced via immunoSEQ multiplex PCR; TCRdb's table is partial and in-frame only. That table is the source of V, J and clone size, and D and trimming were worked out from the DNA. In the table there are a few hundred thousand clones, about 90% of which are singletons. From germline, CDR1 is MNHEY and CDR2 SVGAGI. CDR3 length equals 15 residues. The J segment lost 5 bases and the V segment lost 6 bases, leaving 9 bases of the junction unmatched. This receptor was obtained from a woman in her late teens or twenties with acute COVID-19. The chain couples TRBV6-5 to TRBJ2-2; TRBD2 matches 7 bases. The sample consisted of PBMCs or T cells enriched from blood (not recorded which). The CDR3 here is CASSPGAGETGELFF. CDR3 DNA: TGTGCCAGCAGCCCCGGGGCGGGAGAAACCGGGGAGCTGTTTTTT.